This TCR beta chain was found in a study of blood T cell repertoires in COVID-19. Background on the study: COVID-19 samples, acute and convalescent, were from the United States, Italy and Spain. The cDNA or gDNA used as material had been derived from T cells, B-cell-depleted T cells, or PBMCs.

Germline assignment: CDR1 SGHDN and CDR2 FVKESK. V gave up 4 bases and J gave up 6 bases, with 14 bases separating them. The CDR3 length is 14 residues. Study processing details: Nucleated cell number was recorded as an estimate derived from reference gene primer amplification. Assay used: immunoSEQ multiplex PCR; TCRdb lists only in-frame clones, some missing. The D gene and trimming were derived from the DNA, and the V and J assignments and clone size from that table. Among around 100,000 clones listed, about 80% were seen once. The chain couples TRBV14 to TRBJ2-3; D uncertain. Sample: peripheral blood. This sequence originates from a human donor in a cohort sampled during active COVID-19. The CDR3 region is CASSRLTGLDTQYF. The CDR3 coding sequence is TGTGCCAGCAGCCGACTGACTGGCTTGGATACGCAGTATTTT.